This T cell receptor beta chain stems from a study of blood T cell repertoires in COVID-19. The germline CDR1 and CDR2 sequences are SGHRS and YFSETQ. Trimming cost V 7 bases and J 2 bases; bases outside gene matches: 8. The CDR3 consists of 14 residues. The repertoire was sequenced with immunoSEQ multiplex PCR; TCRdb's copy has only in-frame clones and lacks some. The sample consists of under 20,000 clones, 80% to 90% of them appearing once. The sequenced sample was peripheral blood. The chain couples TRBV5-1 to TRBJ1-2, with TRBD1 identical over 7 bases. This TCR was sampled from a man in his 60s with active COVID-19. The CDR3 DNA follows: TGCGCCAGCGATAGTGGGGACAGCAACTATGGCTACACCTTC. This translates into CASDSGDSNYGYTF.